The 10 T cell receptor beta chains listed next were all sequenced from one sample in a study of T cells after yellow fever vaccination. Via MiXCR, TCRdb re-called the 5' RACE reads, giving one row per CDR3 protein. Among tens of thousands of distinct CDR3 sequences listed, approximately 5% were seen once. Sequenced here: CD4+ T cells sorted from PBMCs, sampled approximately 16 days after the first yellow fever vaccination. Receptor source: a man younger than 30 who received the YFV17D yellow fever vaccine.

This clonotype was found many times. This chain connects TRBV4-2 to TRBJ1-2, with unresolved D. The CDR3 spans 12 residues. Germline CDR1 is LGHNA and CDR2 is YNFKEQ. V lost 0 bases and J lost 5, with 4 bases in between. The CDR3 sequence: CASSQDLYGYTF. The CDR3 DNA reads as TGTGCCAGCAGCCAAGATCTATATGGCTACACCTTC.

This clonotype appeared many times. The genes are TRBV7-2 and TRBJ2-1; D perhaps matches TRBD1 (5 bases). The germline CDR1 and CDR2 sequences are SGHTA and FQGNSA. Deletions cut 4 bases from V and 10 bases from J, with 11 bases between. This CDR3 comprises 12 residues. The CDR3 nucleotides read TGTGCCAGCAGCTCCTCGTGGGGCGAGCAGTTCTTC. Translating it yields CASSSSWGEQFF.

This clonotype showed up many times. Written as DNA, the CDR3 is TGTGCCAGCAGGGGGGGGACCCCCTCCGGGACCCAGTACTTC. Protein: CASRGGTPSGTQYF. The chain uses TRBV6-1 and TRBJ2-5; the match to TRBD2 covers 7 bases. The trim removed 6 bases at V and 7 bases at J, leaving 11 bases unmatched. This CDR3 has 14 amino acids. The germline V gene has CDR1 MNHNS and CDR2 SASEGT.

At least ten counts were recorded for this clonotype. This chain uses TRBV5-1 with TRBJ2-3; D may be TRBD1 (6 bases). Trimming removed 2 bases from V and 4 bases from J, with 8 bases in between. The CDR3 loop spans 13 amino acids. The germline gives CDR1 SGHRS, CDR2 YFSETQ. CDR3 sequence reads: CASSFTGPDTQYF. The CDR3 nucleotides are TGCGCCAGCAGCTTTACAGGGCCAGATACGCAGTATTTT. The whole variable domain, filled in from reference TRBV5-1 and TRBJ2-3, reads KAGVTQTPRYLIKTRGQQVTLSCSPISGHRSVSWYQQTPGQGLQFLFEYFSETQRNKGNFPGRFSGRQFSNSRSEMNVSTLELGDSALYLCASSFTGPDTQYFGPGTRLTVL.

This clonotype occurred many times. The V gene is TRBV19, the J gene TRBJ2-5; 10 nucleotides agree with TRBD1. Germline lookup yields CDR1 LNHDA and CDR2 SQIVND (reference sequence). The V gene end was trimmed by 9 bases and the J gene end by 4 bases; junction bases not matched to a gene: 8. The CDR3 runs 14 residues. CDR3 bases: TGTGCCAGCCGAGAGACAGGGGGCAGAGAGACCCAGTACTTC. It specifies CASRETGGRETQYF.

This clonotype was seen many times. The genes are TRBV10-3 and TRBJ1-4, with 8 bases aligning to TRBD1. The CDR3 has 17 amino acids. Germline CDR1 is ENHRY and CDR2 is SYGVKD. The V segment lost 4 bases and the J segment 8 bases; nucleotides outside the gene matches: 15. CDR3 loop: CAISAVPGQVYGEKLFF. CDR3 bases: TGTGCCATCAGTGCCGTCCCGGGACAGGTGTACGGGGAAAAACTGTTTTTT.

This clonotype was seen ten or more times. In DNA, the CDR3 is TGTGCCAGCAGTTACTCGGGGGGTGGTCAGCCCCAGCATTTT. It encodes CASSYSGGGQPQHF. The rearrangement joins TRBV6-5 to TRBJ1-5; a possible D gene is TRBD1 (5 bases). The germline CDR1 and CDR2 sequences are MNHEY and SVGAGI. This CDR3 spans 14 amino acids. V was pared by 0 bases and J by 6 bases, with 9 bases between.

This clonotype was observed at least ten times. V is TRBV5-1 and J is TRBJ2-2; D gene uncertain. Germline CDR1 is SGHRS and CDR2 is YFSETQ. The CDR3 has 15 amino acids. The V and J ends lost 0 bases and 1 base respectively, with 7 bases between them. CDR3 nucleotides: TGCGCCAGCAGCTTGGCGCTTATGAACACCGGGGAGCTGTTTTTT. Encoded protein: CASSLALMNTGELFF.

This clonotype was detected many times. The CDR3 spells CASSSREGSVEKLFF. In nucleotides, the CDR3 is TGTGCCAGCAGCTCCAGGGAAGGGAGCGTTGAAAAACTGTTTTTT. The chain links TRBV5-4 to TRBJ1-4; weak D call: TRBD1 (5 bases). The germline gives CDR1 SGHNT, CDR2 YYREEE (reference sequence). The CDR3 contains 15 residues. V dropped 3 bases and J dropped 7 bases, with 16 bases sitting between them.

In its sample, this clonotype was seen a few times. The V and J genes are TRBV11-2 and TRBJ2-6; 8 bases align to TRBD2. Germline assignment: CDR1 SGHAT and CDR2 FQNNGV. Germline trimming cut 7 bases from V and 1 base from J; bases unmatched to any gene: 12. CDR3 length: 18 amino acids. CDR3 sequence: CASKLRGGEYSGANVLTF. CDR3 DNA: TGTGCCAGCAAGCTTCGGGGGGGCGAATATTCTGGGGCCAACGTCCTGACTTTC.